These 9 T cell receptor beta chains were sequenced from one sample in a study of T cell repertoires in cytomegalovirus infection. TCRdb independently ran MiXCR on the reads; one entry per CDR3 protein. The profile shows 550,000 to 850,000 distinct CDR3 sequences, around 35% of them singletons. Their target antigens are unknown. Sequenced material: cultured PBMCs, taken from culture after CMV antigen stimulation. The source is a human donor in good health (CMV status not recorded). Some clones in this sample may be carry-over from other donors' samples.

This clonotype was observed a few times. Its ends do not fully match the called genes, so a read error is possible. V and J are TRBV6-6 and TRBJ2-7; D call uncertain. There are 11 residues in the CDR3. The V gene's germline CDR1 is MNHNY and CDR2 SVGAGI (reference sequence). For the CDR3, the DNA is TGTGCCAGCAGCCACGGTTCTGGGCGGCACTTC. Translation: CASSHGSGRHF.

The CDR3 loop is CASSLAGVATGELFF. In nucleotides, the CDR3 is TGTGCCAGCAGCTTAGCGGGAGTCGCCACCGGGGAGCTGTTTTTT. The rearrangement joins TRBV7-2 to TRBJ2-2; a possible D gene is TRBD2 (5 bases). The CDR3 runs 15 residues. V was clipped by 0 bases and J by 4 bases, with 9 bases between them. Germline loops: CDR1 SGHTA, CDR2 FQGNSA.

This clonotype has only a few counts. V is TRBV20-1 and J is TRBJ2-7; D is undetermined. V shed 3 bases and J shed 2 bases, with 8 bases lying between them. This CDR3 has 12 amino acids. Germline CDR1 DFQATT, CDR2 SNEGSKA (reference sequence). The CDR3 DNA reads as TGCAGTGCTAGCGCTACCGCCTACGAGCAGTACTTC. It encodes CSASATAYEQYF.

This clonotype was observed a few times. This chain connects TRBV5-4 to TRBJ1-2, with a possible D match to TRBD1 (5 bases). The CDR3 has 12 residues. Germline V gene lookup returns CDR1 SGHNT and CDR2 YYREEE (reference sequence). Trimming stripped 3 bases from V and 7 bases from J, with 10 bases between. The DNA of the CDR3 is TGTGCCAGCAGCTCCCGGGGGGTTGGCTACACCTTC. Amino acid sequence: CASSSRGVGYTF. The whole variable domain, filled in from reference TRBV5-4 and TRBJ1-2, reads ETGVTQSPTHLIKTRGQQVTLRCSSQSGHNTVSWYQQALGQGPQFIFQYYREEENGRGNFPPRFSGLQFPNYSSELNVNALELDDSALYLCASSSRGVGYTFGSGTRLTVV.

CDR3 DNA: TGTGCCAGTAGACGAGGGGGAGCGACTGAAGCTTTCTTT. Encoded protein: CASRRGGATEAFF. The chain carries TRBV19 and TRBJ1-1; weak D call: TRBD1 (6 bases). This CDR3 comprises 13 residues. Germline assignment: CDR1 LNHDA and CDR2 SQIVND (reference sequence). Trimming removed 6 bases at V and 5 bases at J, with 13 bases between.

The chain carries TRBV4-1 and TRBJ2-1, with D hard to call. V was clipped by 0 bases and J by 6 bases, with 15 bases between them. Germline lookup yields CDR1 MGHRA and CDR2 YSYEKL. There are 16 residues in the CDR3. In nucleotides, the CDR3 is TGCGCCAGCAGCCAAGATAACGCGACACCTTCCAATGAGCAGTTCTTC. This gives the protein CASSQDNATPSNEQFF.

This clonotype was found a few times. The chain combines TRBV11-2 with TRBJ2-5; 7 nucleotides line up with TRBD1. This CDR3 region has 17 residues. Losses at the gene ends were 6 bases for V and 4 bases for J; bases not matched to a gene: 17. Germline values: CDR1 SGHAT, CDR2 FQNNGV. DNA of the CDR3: TGTGCCAGCAGTCTGGGTGAGACAGGGCTTGGACGAGAGACCCAGTACTTC. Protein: CASSLGETGLGRETQYF.

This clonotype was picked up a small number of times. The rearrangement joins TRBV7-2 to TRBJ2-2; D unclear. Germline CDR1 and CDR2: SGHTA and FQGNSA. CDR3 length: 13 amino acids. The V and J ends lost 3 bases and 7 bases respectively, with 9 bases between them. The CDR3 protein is CASSFLGNGELFF. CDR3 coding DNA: TGTGCCAGCAGCTTCCTTGGTAACGGGGAGCTGTTTTTT.

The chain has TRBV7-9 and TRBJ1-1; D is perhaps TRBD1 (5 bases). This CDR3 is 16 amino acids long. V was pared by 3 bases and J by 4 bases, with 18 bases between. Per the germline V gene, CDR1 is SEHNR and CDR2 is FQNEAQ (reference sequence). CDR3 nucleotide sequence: TGTGCCAGCAGCTTGACAGTGCTGGGTAGTGGCACTGAAGCTTTCTTT. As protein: CASSLTVLGSGTEAFF.